The clone carrying this T cell receptor (beta chain) has ten or more counts. Trimming cost V 5 bases and J 4 bases, with 16 bases left between them. Germline CDR1 reads WSHSY; CDR2 reads SAAADI. This CDR3 has 15 amino acids. This specimen belongs to a study of T-cell reconstitution after alpha-beta-depleted transplantation in children. Using unique molecular identifiers, the investigators prepared the TCRbeta library. TCRdb reprocessed the PCR reads with MiXCR, giving one entry per CDR3 protein. This table has around 700,000 distinct CDR3 sequences, around 13% appearing once. Material: PBMCs, obtained before TCRalphabeta/CD19-depleted stem cell transplant. The chain carries TRBV10-2 and TRBJ2-3, with D perhaps matching TRBD2 (6 bases). The receptor's source is a girl aged 2-10 years with congenital amegakaryocytic thrombocytopenia, due to receive a stem cell transplant. The CDR3 DNA is TGCGCCAGCAGTCGTCTAGCGTCTAGCGCAGATACGCAGTATTTT. Its translation is CASSRLASSADTQYF.